The 31 T cell receptor beta chains below were found in one sample sequenced in a study of PD-L1 blockade in urothelial cancer (dated by TCRdb to about 2017). The library was generated by the immunoSEQ multiplex PCR assay. Imported from immuneACCESS, the table was reduced by TCRdb to in-frame sequences with V and J called. These copies leave out some clones; in studies compared against another copy, an unresolved V gene accounts for under half, and the cause of the remainder is not known. This sample lists around 70,000 clones; around 84% were detected once. The ten top clones hold about 4.5% of the sample. Sequencing used PBMCs, obtained around atezolizumab (anti-PD-L1) treatment. These TCRs come from a man aged 70 or older with urothelial cancer.

The chain links TRBV6-4 to TRBJ2-1; D call uncertain. Germline assignment: CDR1 MRHNA and CDR2 SNTAGT. The V end was cut by 0 bases, the J end by 0 bases, with 9 bases between. This CDR3 has 16 residues. CDR3 loop: CASSDSITSSYNEQFF. In DNA, the CDR3 is TGTGCCAGCAGTGACTCGATTACGAGCTCCTACAATGAGCAGTTCTTC.

This clone showed up just a few times. This rearrangement joins TRBV9 to TRBJ1-1; weak D call: TRBD1 (5 bases). The CDR3 runs 13 residues. V was cut by 3 bases and J by 3 bases, with 9 bases left in between. Germline-derived CDR1 and CDR2 are SGDLS and YYNGEE. In nucleotides, the CDR3 is TGTGCCAGCAGCGGGAGACAGTACACTGAAGCTTTCTTT. It codes for CASSGRQYTEAFF.

In this sample, this clone turned up a few times. This chain joins TRBV10-2 and TRBJ2-5, with a possible D match to TRBD2 (6 bases). CDR1 and CDR2 (germline): WSHSY, SAAADI. CDR3 length equals 14 residues. Trimming left V 5 bases short and J 2 bases short, with 12 bases between. The CDR3 protein is CASSLTSPQETQYF. The CDR3 bases are TGCGCCAGCAGTCTGACTAGTCCTCAAGAGACCCAGTACTTC.

On this clone itself: The same CDR3 can be traced to other DNA sequences in this sample. This rearrangement joins TRBV9 to TRBJ1-1; 11 bases align to TRBD1. Germline V gives CDR1 SGDLS, CDR2 YYNGEE. V was pared by 2 bases and J by 3 bases, with 3 bases of the junction left unmatched. The CDR3 sequence is 15 residues long. The CDR3 nucleotides read TGTGCCAGCAGCGTTACGGGACAGGGGGACACTGAAGCTTTCTTT. Translating gives CASSVTGQGDTEAFF.

This chain links TRBV28 with TRBJ2-2; TRBD1 agrees at 8 bases. J gave up 5 bases and V 2 bases, and 10 bases lay outside the gene matches. The germline CDR1 and CDR2 sequences are MDHEN and SYDVKM. The CDR3 loop spans 17 amino acids. For the CDR3, the DNA is TGTGCCAGCAGTTTAACCCCGGACAGGGAAGGGACCGGGGAGCTGTTTTTT. Translating it yields CASSLTPDREGTGELFF.

The V call is TRBV5-4, the J call TRBJ1-4; TRBD1 matches 9 bases. CDR3 size: 15 residues. From germline, CDR1 is SGHNT and CDR2 YYREEE (reference sequence). V shed 5 bases and J 2 bases; nucleotides not matched to a gene: 4. The CDR3 loop reads CASRDDRGTNEKLFF. For the CDR3, the DNA is TGTGCCAGCAGGGACGACAGGGGGACTAATGAAAAACTGTTTTTT.

This rearrangement joins TRBV19 to TRBJ2-1; maybe TRBD2 (6 bases). Germline V lookup: CDR1 LNHDA, CDR2 SQIVND (reference sequence). With 3 bases removed from V and 6 bases from J, the gap between germline ends came to 15 bases. The CDR3 loop spans 15 amino acids. The chain's CDR3 is CASSIILRGANEQFF. In DNA, the CDR3 is TGTGCCAGTAGTATCATCCTCCGCGGGGCCAATGAGCAGTTCTTC.

The chain uses TRBV7-6 and TRBJ2-3, with 7 positions matching TRBD1. Germline lookup yields CDR1 SGHVS and CDR2 FNYEAQ. The CDR3 is made up of 15 amino acids. Trimming cost V 1 base and J 1 base; bases outside gene matches: 2. The CDR3 nucleotides read TGTGCCAGCAGCTTAGGGACAGGCCGCACAGATACGCAGTATTTT. Translated, it gives CASSLGTGRTDTQYF.

This chain links TRBV29-1 with TRBJ2-7; 8 positions match TRBD1. Trimming took 6 bases from V and 4 from J; bases not matched to a gene: 11. Germline CDR1 reads SQVTM; CDR2 reads ANQGSEA. There are 14 residues in the CDR3. The CDR3 loop is CSVGPGQARYEQYF. In nucleotides, the CDR3 is TGCAGCGTGGGACCGGGACAGGCGCGGTACGAGCAGTACTTC.

This clone was detected only a few times. The V and J genes are TRBV5-1 and TRBJ1-1; 10 nucleotides agree with TRBD1. Losses at the gene ends were 4 bases for V and 8 bases for J; bases not matched to a gene: 5. Germline CDR1 is SGHRS and CDR2 is YFSETQ. The CDR3 has 13 residues. The CDR3 DNA follows: TGCGCCAGCAGCCAGATGACAGGGGGCGAAGCTTTCTTT. Protein product: CASSQMTGGEAFF. The full variable domain, its missing parts supplied by reference TRBV5-1 and TRBJ1-1, is KAGVTQTPRYLIKTRGQQVTLSCSPISGHRSVSWYQQTPGQGLQFLFEYFSETQRNKGNFPGRFSGRQFSNSRSEMNVSTLELGDSALYLCASSQMTGGEAFFGQGTRLTVV.

The rearrangement uses TRBV7-9 and TRBJ1-3; TRBD1 agrees at 8 bases. This CDR3 spans 19 amino acids. The V gene's germline CDR1 is SEHNR and CDR2 FQNEAQ (reference sequence). The junction had 16 bases not matched to a gene; V was cut back by 5 bases and J by 1 base. In DNA, the CDR3 is TGTGCCAGCAGCCCAAACTCCGGGACAGGAAGATTATCTGGAAACACCATATATTTT. Translation: CASSPNSGTGRLSGNTIYF.

V is TRBV5-1 and J is TRBJ2-3; 11 nucleotides line up with TRBD2. J lost 1 base, V lost 4 bases, and 5 bases had no gene match. The CDR3 covers 16 residues. The germline CDR1 and CDR2 sequences are SGHRS and YFSETQ. CDR3 in DNA: TGCGCCAGCAGCGAAATAGCGGGGGGGGGCACAGATACGCAGTATTTT. It codes for CASSEIAGGGTDTQYF.

The chain employs TRBV27 and TRBJ2-7; 7 positions match TRBD2. CDR1 and CDR2 from the germline V gene are MNHEY and SMNVEV (reference sequence). The J segment lost 6 bases and the V segment lost 2 bases, leaving 4 bases of the junction unmatched. The CDR3 is made up of 13 amino acids. The CDR3, as DNA: TGTGCCAGCAGTTTAGCGGGAGCGGGCGAGCAGTACTTC. It codes for CASSLAGAGEQYF.

The chain links TRBV11-2 to TRBJ2-7, with 8 bases that match TRBD2. This CDR3 is built from 15 residues. Germline V gene data show CDR1 as SGHAT and CDR2 as FQNNGV. V lost 5 bases, J lost 6 bases, and 12 bases stayed unmatched. DNA for the CDR3: TGTGCCAGCAGCCACGAGACGGGAGGGCCGGCCGAGCAGTACTTC. Translating it yields CASSHETGGPAEQYF.

V usage is TRBV28 and J usage is TRBJ2-5, with 8 bases aligning to TRBD1. Germline loops: CDR1 MDHEN, CDR2 SYDVKM. The CDR3 runs to 13 residues. V shed 6 bases and J 5 bases; nucleotides not matched to a gene: 5. The CDR3 protein is CASRPTGAETQYF. Written as DNA, the CDR3 is TGTGCCAGCAGACCGACAGGGGCTGAGACCCAGTACTTC.

The chain combines TRBV25-1 with TRBJ1-1, with D possibly being TRBD1 (6 bases). Trimming removed 4 bases from V and 8 bases from J, with 11 bases in between. The germline gives CDR1 MGHDK, CDR2 SYGVNS. The CDR3 is made up of 12 amino acids. The CDR3 loop is CASSASDREAFF. For the CDR3, the DNA is TGTGCCAGCAGTGCCTCGGACAGAGAAGCTTTCTTT.

This rearrangement joins TRBV2 to TRBJ2-2, with a possible D match to TRBD2 (7 bases). This CDR3 is built from 13 residues. V was trimmed by 5 bases and J by 6 bases, leaving 10 bases between them. Germline CDR1 is SNHLY and CDR2 is FYNNEI. Here the CDR3 reads CASSLGGAGELFF. DNA of the CDR3: TGTGCCAGCAGTTTAGGGGGGGCCGGGGAGCTGTTTTTT.

In DNA form, the CDR3 reads TGTGCCAGCAGTACCCCGGACAGGGGAAGTTACGAGCAGTACTTC. This encodes CASSTPDRGSYEQYF. The V and J genes are TRBV6-6 and TRBJ2-7; TRBD1 matches at 9 bases. Trimming took 5 bases from V and 4 from J; bases not matched to a gene: 9. Looked up from germline, CDR1 is MNHNY and CDR2 is SVGAGI (reference sequence). CDR3 length equals 15 residues.

The chain employs TRBV19 and TRBJ2-7; 10 bases map to TRBD1. The CDR3 contains 13 residues. Germline V gene lookup returns CDR1 LNHDA and CDR2 SQIVND (reference sequence). Losses at the gene ends were 4 bases for V and 12 bases for J; bases not matched to a gene: 9. The CDR3: CASSTGQGDSVYF. The CDR3 nucleotides are TGTGCCAGTAGTACCGGACAGGGGGATTCTGTGTACTTC.

V usage is TRBV14 and J usage is TRBJ2-1; 16 bases fit TRBD2. Unmatched junction bases numbered 7, after V lost 2 bases and J lost 0 bases. There are 20 residues in the CDR3. Germline CDR1 and CDR2: SGHDN and FVKESK. CDR3 in amino acids: CASSQSPGLAGGSSYNEQFF. CDR3 coding DNA: TGTGCCAGCAGCCAATCTCCGGGACTAGCGGGAGGGAGCTCCTACAATGAGCAGTTCTTC.

The chain uses TRBV6-1 and TRBJ2-1; TRBD1 agrees at 9 bases. The germline V gene has CDR1 MNHNS and CDR2 SASEGT. The trim removed 4 bases at V and 8 bases at J, leaving 12 bases unmatched. This CDR3 has 16 amino acids. The CDR3 DNA reads TGTGCCAGCAGTGCCCGGGTGACAGGGGGAATTTATGAGCAGTTCTTC. Its translation: CASSARVTGGIYEQFF.

The chain couples TRBV25-1 to TRBJ2-1; 8 nucleotides agree with TRBD2. The length of the CDR3 is 15 residues. CDR1 is MGHDK and CDR2 is SYGVNS in the germline V gene. V was pared by 6 bases and J by 0 bases, with 4 bases of the junction left unmatched. The DNA for the CDR3 is TGTGCCAGCAGACAAGGGACTAGCTCCTACAATGAGCAGTTCTTC. It encodes CASRQGTSSYNEQFF.

This clone was seen a handful of times. V and J are TRBV9 and TRBJ2-1, with 8 bases that match TRBD2. CDR1 and CDR2 from the germline V gene are SGDLS and YYNGEE. The CDR3 is 16 amino acids. V shed 0 bases, J shed 3 bases, and the junction held 5 bases outside the gene matches. CDR3 coding DNA: TGTGCCAGCAGCGTAGGGGGCAGCGGGAGCTACAATGAGCAGTTCTTC. It codes for CASSVGGSGSYNEQFF. Full variable domain (outside the CDR3, taken from reference TRBV9 and TRBJ2-1): DSGVTQTPKHLITATGQRVTLRCSPRSGDLSVYWYQQSLDQGLQFLIQYYNGEERAKGNILERFSAQQFPDLHSELNLSSLELGDSALYFCASSVGGSGSYNEQFFGPGTRLTVL.

The J gene is TRBJ2-1, the V gene TRBV27; the D is unclear. Germline V gene lookup returns CDR1 MNHEY and CDR2 SMNVEV (reference sequence). V lost 8 bases to trimming and J lost 1 base, with 9 bases between them. CDR3 length equals 13 residues. For the CDR3, the DNA is TGTGCCAGCCGTACTCTGTCCTACAATGAGCAGTTCTTC. Translated: CASRTLSYNEQFF.

V is TRBV6-5 and J is TRBJ1-5; D call uncertain. The CDR3 is 12 amino acids. Germline values: CDR1 MNHEY, CDR2 SVGAGI. The V and J ends lost 7 bases and 7 bases respectively, with 11 bases between them. CDR3: CASNRAGQPQHF. The CDR3 DNA sequence: TGTGCCAGCAACCGGGCGGGGCAGCCCCAGCATTTT.

This chain's CDR3 is CASRMAGSDTQYF. CDR3 coding DNA: TGTGCCAGCAGAATGGCGGGTTCGGATACGCAGTATTTT. The V and J genes are TRBV6-5 and TRBJ2-3; TRBD2 is a possible D gene (5 bases). V lost 6 bases and J lost 6, with 13 bases in between. Germline loops: CDR1 MNHEY, CDR2 SVGAGI. The CDR3 is made up of 13 amino acids.

The chain has TRBV5-4 and TRBJ2-5, with TRBD1 matching over 7 bases. The CDR3 length is 14 residues. V was clipped by 3 bases and J by 1 base; unmatched bases: 3. Germline V CDR1 and CDR2: SGHNT, YYREEE (reference sequence). CDR3 coding DNA: TGTGCCAGCAGCTGGGGGACAGTCCAAGAGACCCAGTACTTC. This encodes CASSWGTVQETQYF.

This clone was counted only a few times. This specimen includes other DNA sequences encoding the same CDR3. The chain uses TRBV5-1 and TRBJ1-1, with TRBD1 identical over 8 bases. Per the germline V gene, CDR1 is SGHRS and CDR2 is YFSETQ. This CDR3 comprises 13 residues. The V and J ends lost 4 bases and 6 bases, in that order; junction bases with no gene match: 5. CDR3 region: CASSPGQGAEAFF. The CDR3 coding sequence is TGCGCCAGCAGCCCCGGACAGGGTGCTGAAGCTTTCTTT.

The chain links TRBV28 to TRBJ2-1; TRBD2 matches at 7 bases. Germline assignment: CDR1 MDHEN and CDR2 SYDVKM. CDR3 length: 18 amino acids. The trim removed 3 bases at V and 1 base at J, leaving 12 bases unmatched. CDR3 bases: TGTGCCAGCAGTTTTAGTAGGCGGCGGGAGTGGTCCTACAATGAGCAGTTCTTC. Translating gives CASSFSRRREWSYNEQFF.

This sequence joins TRBV6-5 and TRBJ2-7; no clear D. Germline V lookup: CDR1 MNHEY, CDR2 SVGAGI. V was pared by 0 bases and J by 6 bases, with 12 bases between. There are 14 residues in the CDR3. The CDR3 loop is CASSYSISSLEQYF. CDR3 coding DNA: TGTGCCAGCAGTTACTCTATCTCGAGCCTCGAGCAGTACTTC.

V usage is TRBV18 and J usage is TRBJ2-4; D is uncertain. The CDR3 covers 13 residues. Germline CDR1 reads KGHSH; CDR2 reads LQKENI. Trimming took off 2 bases at V and 8 bases at J, with 10 bases between the two ends. CDR3 sequence: CASSPSGQDIQYF. CDR3 in DNA: TGTGCCAGCTCACCATCAGGCCAGGACATTCAGTACTTC.